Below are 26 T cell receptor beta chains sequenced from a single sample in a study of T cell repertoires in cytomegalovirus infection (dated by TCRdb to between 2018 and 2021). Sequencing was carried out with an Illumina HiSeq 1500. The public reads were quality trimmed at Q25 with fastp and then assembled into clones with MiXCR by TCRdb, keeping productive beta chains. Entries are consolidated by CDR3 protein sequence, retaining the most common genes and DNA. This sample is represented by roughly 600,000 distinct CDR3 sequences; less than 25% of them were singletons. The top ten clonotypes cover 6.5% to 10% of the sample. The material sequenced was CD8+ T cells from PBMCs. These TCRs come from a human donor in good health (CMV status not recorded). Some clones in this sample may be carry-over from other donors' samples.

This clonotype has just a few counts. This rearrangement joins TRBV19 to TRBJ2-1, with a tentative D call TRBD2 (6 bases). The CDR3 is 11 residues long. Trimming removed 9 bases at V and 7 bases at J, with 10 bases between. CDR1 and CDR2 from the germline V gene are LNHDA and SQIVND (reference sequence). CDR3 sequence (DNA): TGTGCCAGCCCGGAGGGGAATGAGCAGTTCTTC. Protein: CASPEGNEQFF.

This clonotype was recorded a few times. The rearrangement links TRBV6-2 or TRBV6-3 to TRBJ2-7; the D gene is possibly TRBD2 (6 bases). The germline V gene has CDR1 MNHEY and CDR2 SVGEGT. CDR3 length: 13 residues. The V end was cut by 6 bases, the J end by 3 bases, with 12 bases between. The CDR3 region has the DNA TGTGCCAGCAGGGCCCCCGGGGGCTACGAGCAGTACGTC. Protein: CASRAPGGYEQYV.

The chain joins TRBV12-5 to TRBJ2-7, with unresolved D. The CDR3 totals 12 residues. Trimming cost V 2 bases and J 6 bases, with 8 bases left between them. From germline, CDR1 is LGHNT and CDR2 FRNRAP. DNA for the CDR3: TGTGCTAGTGGTTTGAACCCGGCCGAGCAGTACGTC. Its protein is CASGLNPAEQYV.

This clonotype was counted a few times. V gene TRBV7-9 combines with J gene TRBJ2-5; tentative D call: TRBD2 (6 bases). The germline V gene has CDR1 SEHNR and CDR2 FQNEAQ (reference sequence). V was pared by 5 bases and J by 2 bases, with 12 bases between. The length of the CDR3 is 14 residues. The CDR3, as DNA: TGTGCCAGCAGCGGTACAGGAGGGCAAGAGACCCAGTACTTC. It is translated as CASSGTGGQETQYF.

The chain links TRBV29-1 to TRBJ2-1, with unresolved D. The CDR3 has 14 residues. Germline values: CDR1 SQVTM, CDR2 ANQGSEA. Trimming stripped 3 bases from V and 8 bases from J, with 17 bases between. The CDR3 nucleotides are TGCAGCGTTGACGGGCGCAACCGCTATGATGAGCAGTTCTTC. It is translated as CSVDGRNRYDEQFF.

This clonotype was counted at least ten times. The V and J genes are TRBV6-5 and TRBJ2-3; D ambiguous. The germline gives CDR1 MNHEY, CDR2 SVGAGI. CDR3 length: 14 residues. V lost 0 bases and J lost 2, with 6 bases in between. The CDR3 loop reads CASSYSIVTDTQYF. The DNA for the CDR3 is TGTGCCAGCAGTTACTCGATAGTCACAGATACGCAGTATTTT.

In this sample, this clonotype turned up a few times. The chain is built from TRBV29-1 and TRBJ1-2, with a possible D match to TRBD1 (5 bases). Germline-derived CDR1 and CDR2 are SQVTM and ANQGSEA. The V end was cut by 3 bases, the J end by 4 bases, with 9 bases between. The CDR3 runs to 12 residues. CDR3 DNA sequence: TGCAGCGTTGAGGGAGGGACCTATGGCTACACCTTC. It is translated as CSVEGGTYGYTF.

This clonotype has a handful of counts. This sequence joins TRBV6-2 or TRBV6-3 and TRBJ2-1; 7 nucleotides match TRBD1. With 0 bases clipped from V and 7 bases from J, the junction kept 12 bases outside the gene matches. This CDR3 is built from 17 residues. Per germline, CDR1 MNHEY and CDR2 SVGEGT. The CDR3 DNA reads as TGTGCCAGCAGTTACTCGCAACAGGGGACCCCCGGGAATGAGCAGTTCTTC. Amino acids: CASSYSQQGTPGNEQFF.

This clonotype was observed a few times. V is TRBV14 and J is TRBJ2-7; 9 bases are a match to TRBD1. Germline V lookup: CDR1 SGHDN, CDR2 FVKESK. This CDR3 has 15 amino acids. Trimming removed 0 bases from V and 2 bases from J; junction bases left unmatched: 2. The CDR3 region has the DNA TGTGCCAGCAGCCAAGATTGGGACAGGGCCTACGAGCAGTACTTC. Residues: CASSQDWDRAYEQYF.

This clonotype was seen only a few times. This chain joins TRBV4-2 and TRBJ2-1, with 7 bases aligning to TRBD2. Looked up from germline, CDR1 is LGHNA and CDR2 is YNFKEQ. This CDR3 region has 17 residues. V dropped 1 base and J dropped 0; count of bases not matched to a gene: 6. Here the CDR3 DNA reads TGTGCCAGCAGCCAAGTTGGGCGGGGGAGCTCCTACAATGAGCAGTTCTTC. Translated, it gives CASSQVGRGSSYNEQFF.

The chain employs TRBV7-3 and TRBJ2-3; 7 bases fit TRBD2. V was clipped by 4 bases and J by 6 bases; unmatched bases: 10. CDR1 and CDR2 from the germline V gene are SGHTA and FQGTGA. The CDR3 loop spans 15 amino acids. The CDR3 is CASSSTWVGGDTQYF. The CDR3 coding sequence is TGTGCCAGCAGCTCCACGTGGGTGGGGGGGGATACGCAGTATTTT.

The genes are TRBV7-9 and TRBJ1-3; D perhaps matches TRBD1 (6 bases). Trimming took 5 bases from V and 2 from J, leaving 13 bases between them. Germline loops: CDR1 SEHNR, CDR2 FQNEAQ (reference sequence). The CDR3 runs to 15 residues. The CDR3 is CASSPGAGAGNTIYF. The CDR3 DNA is TGTGCCAGCAGCCCAGGGGCGGGCGCTGGAAACACCATATATTTT.

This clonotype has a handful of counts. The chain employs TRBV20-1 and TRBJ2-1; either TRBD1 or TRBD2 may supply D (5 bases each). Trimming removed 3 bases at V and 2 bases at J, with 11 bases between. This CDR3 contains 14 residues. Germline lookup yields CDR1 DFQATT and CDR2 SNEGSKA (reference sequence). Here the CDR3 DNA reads TGCAGTGCTAGTCTGGGGGTTACCTACAATGAGCAGTTCTTC. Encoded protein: CSASLGVTYNEQFF.

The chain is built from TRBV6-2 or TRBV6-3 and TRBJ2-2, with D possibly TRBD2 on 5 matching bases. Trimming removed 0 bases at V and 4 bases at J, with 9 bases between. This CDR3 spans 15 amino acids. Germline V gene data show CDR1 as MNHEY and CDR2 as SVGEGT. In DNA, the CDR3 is TGTGCCAGCAGTTACTCGAGGGATATCACCGGGGAGCTGTTTTTT. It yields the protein CASSYSRDITGELFF.

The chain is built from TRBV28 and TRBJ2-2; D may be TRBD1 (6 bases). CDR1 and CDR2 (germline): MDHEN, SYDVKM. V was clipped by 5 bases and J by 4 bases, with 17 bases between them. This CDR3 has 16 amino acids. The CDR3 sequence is CASSLMSGVPTGELFF. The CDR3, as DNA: TGTGCCAGCAGTCTTATGTCAGGGGTCCCCACCGGGGAGCTGTTTTTT.

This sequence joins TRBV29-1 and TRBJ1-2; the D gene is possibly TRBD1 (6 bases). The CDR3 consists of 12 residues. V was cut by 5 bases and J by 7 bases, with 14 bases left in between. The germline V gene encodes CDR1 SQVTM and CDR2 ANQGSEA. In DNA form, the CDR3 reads TGCAGCGTTTCTAACAGGGTCCCTGGCTACACCTTC. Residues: CSVSNRVPGYTF.

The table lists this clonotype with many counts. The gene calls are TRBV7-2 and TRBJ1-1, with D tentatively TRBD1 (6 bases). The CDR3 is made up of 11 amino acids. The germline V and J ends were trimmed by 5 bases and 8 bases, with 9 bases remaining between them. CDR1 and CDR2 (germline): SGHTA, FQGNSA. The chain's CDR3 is CASSPTGEAFF. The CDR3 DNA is TGTGCCAGCAGCCCGACAGGAGAAGCTTTCTTT.

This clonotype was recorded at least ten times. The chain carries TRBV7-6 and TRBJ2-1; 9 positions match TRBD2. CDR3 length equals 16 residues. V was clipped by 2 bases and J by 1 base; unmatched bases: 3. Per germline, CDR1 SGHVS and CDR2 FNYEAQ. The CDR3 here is CASSLLAGMSYNEQFF. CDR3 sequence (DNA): TGTGCCAGCAGCTTACTAGCGGGGATGTCCTACAATGAGCAGTTCTTC.

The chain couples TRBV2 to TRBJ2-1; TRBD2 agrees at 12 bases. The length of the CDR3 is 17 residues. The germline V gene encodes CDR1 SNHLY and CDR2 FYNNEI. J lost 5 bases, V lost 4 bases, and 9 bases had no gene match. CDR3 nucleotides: TGTGCCAGCAGTGGGATGATGTCTAGCGGGGGGGACAATGAGCAGTTCTTC. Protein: CASSGMMSSGGDNEQFF.

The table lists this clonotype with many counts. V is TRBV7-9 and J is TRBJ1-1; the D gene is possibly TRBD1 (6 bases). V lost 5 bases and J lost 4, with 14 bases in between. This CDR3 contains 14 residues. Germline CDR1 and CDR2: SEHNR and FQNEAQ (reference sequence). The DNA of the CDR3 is TGTGCCAGCAGCCCGGGACATTATGGCACTGAAGCTTTCTTT. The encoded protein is CASSPGHYGTEAFF.

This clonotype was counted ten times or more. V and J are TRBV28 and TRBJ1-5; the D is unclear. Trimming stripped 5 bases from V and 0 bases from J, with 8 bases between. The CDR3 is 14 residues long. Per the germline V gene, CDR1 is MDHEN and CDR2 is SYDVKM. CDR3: CASSNRNSNQPQHF. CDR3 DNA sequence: TGTGCCAGCAGTAACCGGAATAGCAATCAGCCCCAGCATTTT.

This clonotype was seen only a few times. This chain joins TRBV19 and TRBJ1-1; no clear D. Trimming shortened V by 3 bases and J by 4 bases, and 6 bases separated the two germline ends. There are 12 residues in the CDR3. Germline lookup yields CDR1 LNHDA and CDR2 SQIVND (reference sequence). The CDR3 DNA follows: TGTGCCAGTAGTATGGGGAGCACTGAAGCTTTCTTT. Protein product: CASSMGSTEAFF.

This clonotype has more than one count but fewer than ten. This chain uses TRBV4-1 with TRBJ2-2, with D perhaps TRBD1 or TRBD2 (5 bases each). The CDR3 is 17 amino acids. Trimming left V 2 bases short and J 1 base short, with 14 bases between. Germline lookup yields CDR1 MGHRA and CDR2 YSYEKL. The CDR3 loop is CASSQPHFGGNTGELFF. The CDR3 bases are TGCGCCAGCAGCCAACCTCATTTTGGGGGGAACACCGGGGAGCTGTTTTTT.

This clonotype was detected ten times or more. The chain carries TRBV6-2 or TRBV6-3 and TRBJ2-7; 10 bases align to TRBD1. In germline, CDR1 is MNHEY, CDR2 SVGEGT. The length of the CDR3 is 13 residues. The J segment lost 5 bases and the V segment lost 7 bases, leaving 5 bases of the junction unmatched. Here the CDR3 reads CASIGQGVHEQYV. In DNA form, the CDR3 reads TGTGCCAGCATCGGACAGGGGGTCCACGAGCAGTACGTC.

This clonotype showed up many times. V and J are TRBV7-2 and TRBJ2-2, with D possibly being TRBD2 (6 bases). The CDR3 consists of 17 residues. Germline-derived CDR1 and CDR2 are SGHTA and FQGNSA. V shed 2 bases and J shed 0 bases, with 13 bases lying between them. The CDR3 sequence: CASSLMAGITNTGELFF. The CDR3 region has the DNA TGTGCCAGCAGCTTAATGGCGGGGATAACGAACACCGGGGAGCTGTTTTTT.

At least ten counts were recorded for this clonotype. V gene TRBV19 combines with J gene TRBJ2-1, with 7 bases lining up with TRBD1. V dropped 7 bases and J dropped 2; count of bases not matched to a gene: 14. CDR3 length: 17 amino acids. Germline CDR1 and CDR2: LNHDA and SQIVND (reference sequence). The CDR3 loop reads CASNPRQGVAAYNEQFF. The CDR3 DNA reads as TGTGCCAGTAATCCAAGACAGGGTGTCGCCGCCTACAATGAGCAGTTCTTC.